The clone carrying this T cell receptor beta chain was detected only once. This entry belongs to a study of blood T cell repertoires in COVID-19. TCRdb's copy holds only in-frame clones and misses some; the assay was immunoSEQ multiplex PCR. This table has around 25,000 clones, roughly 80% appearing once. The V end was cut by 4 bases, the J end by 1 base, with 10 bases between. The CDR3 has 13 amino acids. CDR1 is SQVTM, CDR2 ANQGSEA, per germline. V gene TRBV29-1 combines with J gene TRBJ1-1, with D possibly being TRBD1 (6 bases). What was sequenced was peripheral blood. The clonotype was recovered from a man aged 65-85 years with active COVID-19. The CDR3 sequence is CSVVPGANTEAFF. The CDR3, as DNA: TGCAGCGTTGTCCCAGGGGCGAACACTGAAGCTTTCTTT. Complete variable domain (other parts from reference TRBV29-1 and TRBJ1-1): SAVISQKPSRDICQRGTSLTIQCQVDSQVTMMFWYRQQPGQSLTLIATANQGSEATYESGFVIDKFPISRPNLTFSTLTVSNMSPEDSSIYLCSVVPGANTEAFFGQGTRLTVV.